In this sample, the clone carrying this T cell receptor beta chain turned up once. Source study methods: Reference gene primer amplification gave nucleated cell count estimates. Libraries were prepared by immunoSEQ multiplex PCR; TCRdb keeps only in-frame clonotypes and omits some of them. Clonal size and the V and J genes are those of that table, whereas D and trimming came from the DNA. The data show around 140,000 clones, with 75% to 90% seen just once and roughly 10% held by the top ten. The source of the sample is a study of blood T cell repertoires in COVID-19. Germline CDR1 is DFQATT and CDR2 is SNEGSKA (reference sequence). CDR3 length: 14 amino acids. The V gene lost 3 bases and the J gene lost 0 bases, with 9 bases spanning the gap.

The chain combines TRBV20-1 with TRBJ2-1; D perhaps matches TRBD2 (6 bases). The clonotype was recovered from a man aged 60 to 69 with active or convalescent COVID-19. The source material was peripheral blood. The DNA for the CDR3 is TGCAGTGCTAGTTACGGGAGCTCCTACAATGAGCAGTTCTTC. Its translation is CSASYGSSYNEQFF.